The 13 T cell receptor beta chains presented below share a single source sample, sequenced in a study of blood T cell repertoires in COVID-19. The data were produced by immunoSEQ multiplex PCR, yet TCRdb's version contains in-frame clones alone and is incomplete. Of roughly 120,000 clones listed, 70% to 85% are singletons. Input material: peripheral blood. The receptors here all came from a woman at least 80 years old with active or convalescent COVID-19.

This CDR3 reads CSVRTSGIFEQFF. In DNA form, the CDR3 reads TGCAGCGTTAGAACTAGCGGGATCTTTGAGCAGTTCTTC. This chain uses TRBV29-1 with TRBJ2-1; 10 bases map to TRBD2. The V and J ends lost 5 bases and 9 bases, in that order; junction bases with no gene match: 7. This CDR3 contains 13 residues. Per germline, CDR1 SQVTM and CDR2 ANQGSEA.

The chain uses TRBV28 and TRBJ2-7; the D gene is possibly TRBD2 (5 bases). The V end lost 6 bases, the J end lost 2 bases, and 14 bases lay between the germline ends. The CDR3 sequence is 14 residues long. CDR1 and CDR2 from the germline V gene are MDHEN and SYDVKM. Here the CDR3 reads CASSEPGTTYEQYF. CDR3 coding DNA: TGTGCCAGCAGCGAACCGGGAACCACCTACGAGCAGTACTTC.

This chain connects TRBV28 to TRBJ2-7; D perhaps matches TRBD1 (5 bases). Trimming shortened V by 5 bases and J by 3 bases, and 14 bases separated the two germline ends. The CDR3 is 14 amino acids. The germline gives CDR1 MDHEN, CDR2 SYDVKM. This chain's CDR3 is CASSPQDGSYEQYF. CDR3 sequence (DNA): TGTGCCAGCAGTCCACAGGACGGAAGCTACGAGCAGTACTTC.

This clone was detected once. The chain uses TRBV11-1 and TRBJ2-7, with 7 bases identical to TRBD1. Germline V gene lookup returns CDR1 SGHAT and CDR2 FQDESV (reference sequence). The CDR3 is 14 amino acids. V lost 4 bases and J lost 1; bases outside the gene matches: 4. The CDR3 DNA reads TGTGCCAGCAGCTGGACAGGAAATTCCTACGAGCAGTACTTC. Amino acid sequence: CASSWTGNSYEQYF.

The CDR3 DNA sequence: TGTGCCAGCAGTTACACAGGGTTCTCCTATGGCTACACCTTC. This translates into CASSYTGFSYGYTF. The chain uses TRBV6-5 and TRBJ1-2; a weak D match, TRBD1 (6 bases). Deletions cut 2 bases from V and 4 bases from J, with 11 bases between. This CDR3 spans 14 amino acids. Per germline, CDR1 MNHEY and CDR2 SVGAGI.

This clone has a handful of counts. V and J are TRBV5-4 and TRBJ1-5, with TRBD1 identical over 10 bases. J gave up 7 bases and V 3 bases, and 4 bases lay outside the gene matches. CDR1 and CDR2 from the germline V gene are SGHNT and YYREEE (reference sequence). The length of the CDR3 is 14 residues. CDR3 in amino acids: CASSYGTGDQPQHF. The CDR3 DNA follows: TGTGCCAGCAGCTACGGGACAGGGGACCAGCCCCAGCATTTT.

The CDR3 region is CASSNLAGQPQHF. The CDR3, as DNA: TGTGCCAGCAGCAACTTAGCGGGCCAGCCCCAGCATTTT. The rearrangement joins TRBV5-5 to TRBJ1-5; no reliable D call. The V and J ends lost 4 bases and 7 bases respectively, with 12 bases between them. Germline V CDR1 and CDR2: SGHKS, YYEKEE (reference sequence). The CDR3 is made up of 13 amino acids.

The V gene is TRBV9, the J gene TRBJ1-2; possible D gene TRBD1, 6 bases. CDR3 size: 14 residues. V was cut by 3 bases and J by 8 bases, with 17 bases left in between. The germline V gene encodes CDR1 SGDLS and CDR2 YYNGEE. The CDR3 DNA sequence: TGTGCCAGCAGCGGATTGACAGGAGCGGGAGGCTACACCTTC. Translated, it gives CASSGLTGAGGYTF. Full variable domain (outside the CDR3, taken from reference TRBV9 and TRBJ1-2): DSGVTQTPKHLITATGQRVTLRCSPRSGDLSVYWYQQSLDQGLQFLIQYYNGEERAKGNILERFSAQQFPDLHSELNLSSLELGDSALYFCASSGLTGAGGYTFGSGTRLTVV.

The chain has TRBV7-8 and TRBJ1-1, with no clear D. V gave up 1 base and J gave up 1 base, with 4 bases separating them. The CDR3 is made up of 13 amino acids. Germline CDR1 SGHVS, CDR2 FQNEAQ. The CDR3 sequence: CASSLGRNTEAFF. For the CDR3, the DNA is TGTGCCAGCAGCTTAGGCAGGAACACTGAAGCTTTCTTT.

The CDR3 is CASSLWTGGTDTQYF. The CDR3 bases are TGCGCCAGCAGCCTCTGGACAGGGGGCACAGATACGCAGTATTTT. The V and J genes are TRBV5-1 and TRBJ2-3; 9 bases are shared with TRBD1. The V and J ends lost 4 bases and 1 base, in that order; junction bases with no gene match: 4. This CDR3 is 15 amino acids long. In germline, CDR1 is SGHRS, CDR2 YFSETQ.

The chain uses TRBV5-8 and TRBJ1-4; D is unresolved. Germline CDR1 and CDR2: SGHTS and YDEGEE. Trimming cost V 5 bases and J 3 bases, with 17 bases left between them. The CDR3 covers 16 residues. CDR3: CASRPRSAAPNEKLFF. The CDR3 region has the DNA TGTGCCAGCAGACCGAGATCGGCAGCGCCTAATGAAAAACTGTTTTTT.

The V call is TRBV28, the J call TRBJ1-5; 8 bases align to TRBD1. The CDR3 is 16 residues long. V lost 6 bases, J lost 0 bases, and 7 bases stayed unmatched. Germline values: CDR1 MDHEN, CDR2 SYDVKM. The CDR3 loop is CASRPGQDYSNQPQHF. In DNA form, the CDR3 reads TGTGCCAGCAGGCCGGGACAGGACTATAGCAATCAGCCCCAGCATTTT.

There are a few counts of this clone. The chain employs TRBV4-1 and TRBJ1-4; perhaps TRBD1 as D (6 bases). The CDR3 has 18 residues. Per the germline V gene, CDR1 is MGHRA and CDR2 is YSYEKL. V dropped 0 bases and J dropped 0 bases, with 14 bases sitting between them. CDR3 nucleotide sequence: TGCGCCAGCAGCCAAGATCGGGCAGGGGCCTCAACTAATGAAAAACTGTTTTTT. It specifies CASSQDRAGASTNEKLFF.